These 26 T cell receptor beta chains were all obtained from the same sample, sequenced in a study of siplizumab effects on memory and regulatory T cells. Here immunoSEQ multiplex PCR was the method, and the copy in TCRdb shows in-frame clones only, minus some. The table lists some 62,000 clones, around four fifths of them singletons. The sample was memory CD4+ T cells sorted from blood. The receptors stem from a human donor in good health.

The chain is built from TRBV7-8 and TRBJ1-1; D remains unclear. Germline-derived CDR1 and CDR2 are SGHVS and FQNEAQ. This CDR3 contains 13 residues. With 0 bases removed from V and 4 bases from J, the gap between germline ends came to 6 bases. DNA of the CDR3: TGTGCCAGCAGCTTAGCGGGTCCCACTGAAGCTTTCTTT. Translating it yields CASSLAGPTEAFF. Based on the CDR3 plus reference TRBV7-8 and TRBJ1-1, the full variable domain is GAGVSQSPRYKVAKRGQDVALRCDPISGHVSLFWYQQALGQGPEFLTYFQNEAQLDKSGLPSDRFFAERPEGSVSTLKIQRTQQEDSAVYLCASSLAGPTEAFFGQGTRLTVV.

The genes are TRBV5-1 and TRBJ2-1, with 8 nucleotides matching TRBD1. After removal of 2 bases from V and 7 bases from J, the junction contained 8 bases not matched to a gene. Germline V CDR1 and CDR2: SGHRS, YFSETQ. The CDR3 spans 15 residues. The CDR3 protein is CASSFRTGTLNEQFF. The CDR3 DNA is TGCGCCAGCAGCTTCCGGACAGGGACCCTTAATGAGCAGTTCTTC. The variable domain in full, with the rest retrieved from reference TRBV5-1 and TRBJ2-1, is KAGVTQTPRYLIKTRGQQVTLSCSPISGHRSVSWYQQTPGQGLQFLFEYFSETQRNKGNFPGRFSGRQFSNSRSEMNVSTLELGDSALYLCASSFRTGTLNEQFFGPGTRLTVL.

The V and J genes are TRBV2 and TRBJ1-2; 11 bases fit TRBD1. CDR3 length: 13 amino acids. Germline V CDR1 and CDR2: SNHLY, FYNNEI. The V and J ends lost 9 bases and 8 bases, in that order; junction bases with no gene match: 8. CDR3 nucleotides: TGTGCCAGTCAAGGACAGGGGGCTGAGGGCTACACCTTC. It specifies CASQGQGAEGYTF.

The chain has TRBV7-9 and TRBJ1-5; no reliable D call. CDR3 size: 15 residues. Trimming took 5 bases from V and 0 from J, leaving 11 bases between them. From germline, CDR1 is SEHNR and CDR2 FQNEAQ (reference sequence). CDR3 in DNA: TGTGCCAGCAGCCCAGGAGTCCATAGCAATCAGCCCCAGCATTTT. Its translation: CASSPGVHSNQPQHF.

The chain employs TRBV2 and TRBJ1-1, with D perhaps TRBD1 (5 bases). The germline CDR1 and CDR2 sequences are SNHLY and FYNNEI. The CDR3 contains 13 residues. Trimming removed 6 bases from V and 2 bases from J, with 10 bases in between. The CDR3 reads CASRTRGNTEAFF. In nucleotides, the CDR3 is TGTGCCAGCAGGACACGGGGCAACACTGAAGCTTTCTTT.

This clone was observed a handful of times. V gene TRBV6-1 combines with J gene TRBJ1-1, with D possibly matching TRBD1 (5 bases). Germline V lookup: CDR1 MNHNS, CDR2 SASEGT. V gave up 7 bases and J gave up 6 bases, with 15 bases separating them. The CDR3 has 13 residues. Written as DNA, the CDR3 is TGTGCCAGCACGGTAGGCGGAGGGGCTGAAGCTTTCTTT. Translating it yields CASTVGGGAEAFF.

CDR3 loop: CASRGETEAFF. The CDR3, as DNA: TGCGCCAGCCGAGGGGAAACTGAAGCTTTCTTT. This chain links TRBV5-1 with TRBJ1-1; possible D gene TRBD1, 5 bases. Trimming took off 7 bases at V and 5 bases at J, with 9 bases between the two ends. CDR3 length equals 11 residues. Germline assignment: CDR1 SGHRS and CDR2 YFSETQ.

The chain couples TRBV7-2 to TRBJ2-1, with 10 bases fitting TRBD2. The V and J ends lost 3 bases and 2 bases, in that order; junction bases with no gene match: 1. Germline V CDR1 and CDR2: SGHTA, FQGNSA. The CDR3 has 15 amino acids. DNA of the CDR3: TGTGCCAGCAGCTTGGGGACTAGCGCCTACAATGAGCAGTTCTTC. This sequence encodes CASSLGTSAYNEQFF.

This clone was counted only a few times. The chain joins TRBV19 to TRBJ1-2, with a weak D call TRBD1 (5 bases). The CDR3 is 14 residues long. Trimming took off 4 bases at V and 3 bases at J, with 12 bases between the two ends. From germline, CDR1 is LNHDA and CDR2 SQIVND (reference sequence). The chain's CDR3 is CASSKTRGDYGYTF. The DNA for the CDR3 is TGTGCCAGTAGTAAGACACGAGGGGACTATGGCTACACCTTC.

This clone was counted only a few times. V usage is TRBV10-3 and J usage is TRBJ1-5; D uncertain. There are 16 residues in the CDR3. V lost 4 bases, J lost 0 bases, and 13 bases lay in between. The germline CDR1 and CDR2 sequences are ENHRY and SYGVKD. CDR3 sequence reads: CAISASFLGSNQPQHF. CDR3 coding DNA: TGTGCCATCAGTGCCTCTTTTCTCGGTAGCAATCAGCCCCAGCATTTT.

DNA for the CDR3: TGTGCCAGCAGCTTAGAGGGACAGGGCGGACAGCCCCAGCATTTT. Its protein product is CASSLEGQGGQPQHF. The J gene is TRBJ1-5, the V gene TRBV7-2; 9 nucleotides line up with TRBD1. The CDR3 runs 15 residues. The germline V gene encodes CDR1 SGHTA and CDR2 FQGNSA. V dropped 1 base and J dropped 7; count of bases not matched to a gene: 5.

The rearrangement uses TRBV19 and TRBJ2-6; 8 nucleotides agree with TRBD1. After removal of 4 bases from V and 0 bases from J, the junction contained 8 bases not matched to a gene. Looked up from germline, CDR1 is LNHDA and CDR2 is SQIVND (reference sequence). This CDR3 has 18 amino acids. CDR3 in amino acids: CASSKPTGVISGANVLTF. The CDR3 DNA is TGTGCCAGTAGTAAGCCGACAGGGGTAATCTCTGGGGCCAACGTCCTGACTTTC.

V gene TRBV2 combines with J gene TRBJ2-7; possibly TRBD2 for D (5 bases). CDR3 size: 15 residues. Germline CDR1 is SNHLY and CDR2 is FYNNEI. V lost 1 base and J 3 bases, leaving 13 bases between the germline ends. CDR3 residues: CASSEEKRKDYEQYF. The CDR3 DNA sequence: TGTGCCAGCAGTGAAGAAAAGCGGAAGGACTACGAGCAGTACTTC.

This rearrangement joins TRBV19 to TRBJ1-4, with D hard to call. Germline assignment: CDR1 LNHDA and CDR2 SQIVND (reference sequence). V dropped 6 bases and J dropped 10 bases, with 12 bases sitting between them. This CDR3 is built from 12 residues. CDR3 in amino acids: CASSQEYGKLFF. The CDR3 DNA is TGTGCCAGTAGCCAGGAGTATGGAAAACTGTTTTTT. Filled out from reference TRBV19 and TRBJ1-4, the complete variable domain reads DGGITQSPKYLFRKEGQNVTLSCEQNLNHDAMYWYRQDPGQGLRLIYYSQIVNDFQKGDIAEGYSVSREKKESFPLTVTSAQKNPTAFYLCASSQEYGKLFFGSGTQLSVL.

V and J are TRBV6-1 and TRBJ2-7; D ambiguous. The length of the CDR3 is 14 residues. V was clipped by 6 bases and J by 3 bases, with 15 bases between them. Germline V gene sequence: CDR1 MNHNS, CDR2 SASEGT. Here the CDR3 reads CASRRRRTDYEQYF. The CDR3 nucleotides read TGTGCCAGCAGGCGACGACGGACGGACTACGAGCAGTACTTC.

This chain joins TRBV29-1 and TRBJ2-3, with TRBD2 as a possible D gene (7 bases). With 4 bases removed from V and 5 bases from J, the gap between germline ends came to 13 bases. Germline V lookup: CDR1 SQVTM, CDR2 ANQGSEA. This CDR3 region has 13 residues. The CDR3 loop reads CSVGGGDRDTQYF. DNA of the CDR3: TGCAGCGTTGGAGGGGGGGATCGAGATACGCAGTATTTT.

This chain uses TRBV5-1 with TRBJ1-1; 7 bases are shared with TRBD1. J lost 3 bases, V lost 3 bases, and 2 bases had no gene match. The CDR3 is made up of 13 amino acids. Germline loops: CDR1 SGHRS, CDR2 YFSETQ. The CDR3 here is CASSSQGDTEAFF. CDR3 nucleotides: TGCGCCAGCAGCTCCCAGGGGGACACTGAAGCTTTCTTT.

The chain carries TRBV18 and TRBJ2-1, with 8 bases fitting TRBD1. The germline gives CDR1 KGHSH, CDR2 LQKENI. V shed 6 bases and J 5 bases; nucleotides not matched to a gene: 3. The CDR3 length is 13 residues. The CDR3 DNA is TGTGCCAGCTCCCCGACAGGGGACAATGAGCAGTTCTTC. This translates into CASSPTGDNEQFF.

The chain combines TRBV6-5 with TRBJ1-1; D is unclear. The CDR3 has 15 amino acids. Per the germline V gene, CDR1 is MNHEY and CDR2 is SVGAGI. Trimming stripped 0 bases from V and 1 base from J, with 9 bases between. The CDR3 coding sequence is TGTGCCAGCAGTTACTCGTCTCCTTCGAACACTGAAGCTTTCTTT. It specifies CASSYSSPSNTEAFF.

In DNA, the CDR3 is TGTGCCAGCAGCCAAGGGACAGACTATGGCTACACCTTC. As protein: CASSQGTDYGYTF. This rearrangement joins TRBV16 to TRBJ1-2, with 7 bases matching TRBD1. This CDR3 has 13 amino acids. CDR1 KGHSY and CDR2 FQNENV come from the germline V gene. V lost 2 bases and J lost 3; bases outside the gene matches: 0.

This clone was detected only once. The V gene is TRBV18, the J gene TRBJ2-5, with 7 bases matching TRBD2. The CDR3 runs to 17 residues. Germline V CDR1 and CDR2: KGHSH, LQKENI. Unmatched junction bases numbered 10, after V lost 1 base and J lost 2 bases. The CDR3 bases are TGTGCCAGCTCACCACGTAGAAGCGGGGTTCTTCAAGAGACCCAGTACTTC. It translates to CASSPRRSGVLQETQYF.

This clone was seen a single time. This sequence joins TRBV7-2 and TRBJ2-3; TRBD2 might be the D (5 bases). CDR3 length: 15 residues. Germline V gene sequence: CDR1 SGHTA, CDR2 FQGNSA. V was cut by 3 bases and J by 2 bases, with 12 bases left in between. In DNA form, the CDR3 reads TGTGCCAGCAGCTTTGACTACCTTAACACAGATACGCAGTATTTT. Translation: CASSFDYLNTDTQYF.

The gene calls are TRBV9 and TRBJ2-3, with 13 bases lining up with TRBD2. Germline V lookup: CDR1 SGDLS, CDR2 YYNGEE. Trimming at V came to 3 bases and at J to 2 bases, leaving 12 bases not matched to a gene. This CDR3 contains 19 residues. CDR3 loop: CASSGLAGGALVSTDTQYF. The CDR3 region has the DNA TGTGCCAGCAGCGGACTAGCGGGGGGCGCCCTTGTCTCCACAGATACGCAGTATTTT.

This clone is a singleton in its sample. This rearrangement joins TRBV7-2 to TRBJ2-3, with D possibly TRBD1 on 6 matching bases. The CDR3 contains 14 residues. The germline V gene encodes CDR1 SGHTA and CDR2 FQGNSA. The V end lost 5 bases, the J end lost 6 bases, and 15 bases lay between the germline ends. CDR3 nucleotide sequence: TGTGCCAGCAGCCCGGGACATGGACTTGATACGCAGTATTTT. This gives the protein CASSPGHGLDTQYF.

The chain recombines TRBV7-6 with TRBJ2-2, with TRBD2 matching over 7 bases. CDR1 SGHVS and CDR2 FNYEAQ come from the germline V gene. The CDR3 spans 16 residues. Germline trimming cut 1 base from V and 4 bases from J; bases unmatched to any gene: 6. The CDR3 region has the DNA TGTGCCAGCAGCTTAGTGGCGGGGGACCCCACCGGGGAGCTGTTTTTT. It is translated as CASSLVAGDPTGELFF.

In this sample, this clone turned up a few times. The chain links TRBV7-8 to TRBJ2-7; D gene ambiguous. The ends were cut back, 4 bases at V and 3 bases at J, with 4 bases in the middle. The germline V gene encodes CDR1 SGHVS and CDR2 FQNEAQ. The CDR3 is 11 residues long. The CDR3 reads CASSSRYEQYF. The DNA of the CDR3 is TGTGCCAGCAGCTCCCGCTACGAGCAGTACTTC.